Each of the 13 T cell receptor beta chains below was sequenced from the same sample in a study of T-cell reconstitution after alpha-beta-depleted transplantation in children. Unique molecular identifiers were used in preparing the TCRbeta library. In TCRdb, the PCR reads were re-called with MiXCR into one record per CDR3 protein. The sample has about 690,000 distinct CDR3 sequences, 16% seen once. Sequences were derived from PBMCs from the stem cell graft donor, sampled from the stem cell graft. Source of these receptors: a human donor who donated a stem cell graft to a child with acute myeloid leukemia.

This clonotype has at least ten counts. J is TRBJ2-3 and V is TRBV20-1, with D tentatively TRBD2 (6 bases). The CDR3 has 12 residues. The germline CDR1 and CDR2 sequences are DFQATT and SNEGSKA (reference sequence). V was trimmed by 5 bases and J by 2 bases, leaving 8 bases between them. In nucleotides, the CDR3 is TGCAGTGCTCGGGACTTCACAGATACGCAGTATTTT. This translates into CSARDFTDTQYF.

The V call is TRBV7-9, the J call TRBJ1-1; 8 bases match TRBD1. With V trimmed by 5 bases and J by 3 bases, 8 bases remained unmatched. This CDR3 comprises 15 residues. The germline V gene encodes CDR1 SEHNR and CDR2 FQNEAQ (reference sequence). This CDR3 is CASSLGQGRHTEAFF. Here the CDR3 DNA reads TGTGCCAGCAGCCTAGGACAGGGCCGTCACACTGAAGCTTTCTTT.

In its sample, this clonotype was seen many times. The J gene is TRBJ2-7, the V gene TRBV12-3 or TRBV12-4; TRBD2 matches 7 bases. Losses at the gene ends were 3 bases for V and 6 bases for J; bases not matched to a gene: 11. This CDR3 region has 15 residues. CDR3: CASSFTLARVGEQYF. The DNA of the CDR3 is TGTGCCAGCAGTTTCACACTAGCGCGGGTGGGCGAGCAGTACTTC.

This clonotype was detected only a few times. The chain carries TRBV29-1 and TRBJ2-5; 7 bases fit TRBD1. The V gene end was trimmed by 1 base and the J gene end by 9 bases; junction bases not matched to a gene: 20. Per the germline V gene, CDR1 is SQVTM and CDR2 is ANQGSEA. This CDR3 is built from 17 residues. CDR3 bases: TGCAGCGTTGAAGGAACAGTTTCCGGACAGGTCGATTTCGCCCAGTACTTC. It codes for CSVEGTVSGQVDFAQYF.

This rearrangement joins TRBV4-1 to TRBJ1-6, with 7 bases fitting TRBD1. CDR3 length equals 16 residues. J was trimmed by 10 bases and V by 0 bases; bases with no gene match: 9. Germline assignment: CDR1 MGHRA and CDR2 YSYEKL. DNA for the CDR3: TGCGCCAGCAGCCAAGATTCGAGGGACAGATCATCACCCCTCCACTTT. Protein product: CASSQDSRDRSSPLHF.

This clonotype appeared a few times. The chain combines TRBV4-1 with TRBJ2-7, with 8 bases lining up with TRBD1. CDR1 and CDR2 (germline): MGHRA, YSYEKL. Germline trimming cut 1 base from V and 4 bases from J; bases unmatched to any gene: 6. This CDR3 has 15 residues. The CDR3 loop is CASSQATGVQYEQYV. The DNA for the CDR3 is TGCGCCAGCAGCCAAGCGACAGGGGTACAATACGAGCAGTACGTC.

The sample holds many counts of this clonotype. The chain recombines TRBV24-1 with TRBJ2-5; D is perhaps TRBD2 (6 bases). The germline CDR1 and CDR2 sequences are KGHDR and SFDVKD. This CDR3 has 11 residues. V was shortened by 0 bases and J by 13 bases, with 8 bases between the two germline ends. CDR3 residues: CATSDLRDWYF. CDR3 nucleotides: TGTGCCACCAGTGATTTGAGGGACTGGTACTTC.

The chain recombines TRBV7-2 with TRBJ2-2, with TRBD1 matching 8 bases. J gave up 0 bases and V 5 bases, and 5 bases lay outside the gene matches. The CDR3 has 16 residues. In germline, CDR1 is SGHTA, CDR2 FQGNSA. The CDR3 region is CASSERTGTNTGELFF. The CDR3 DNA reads TGTGCCAGCAGCGAGCGGACAGGGACGAACACCGGGGAGCTGTTTTTT.

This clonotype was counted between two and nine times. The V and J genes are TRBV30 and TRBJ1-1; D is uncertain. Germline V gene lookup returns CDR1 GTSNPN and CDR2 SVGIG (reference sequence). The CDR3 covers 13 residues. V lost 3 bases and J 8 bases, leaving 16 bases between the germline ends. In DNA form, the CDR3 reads TGTGCCTGGAGCATGACTTGGGGAAAGGAAGCTTTCTTT. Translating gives CAWSMTWGKEAFF.

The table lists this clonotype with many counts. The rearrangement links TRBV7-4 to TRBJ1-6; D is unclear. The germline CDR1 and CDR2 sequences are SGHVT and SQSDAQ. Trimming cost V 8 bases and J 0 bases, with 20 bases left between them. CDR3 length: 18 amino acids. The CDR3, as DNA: TGTGCCAGCGGAACCCTTCCAAGGGATAGCTCCTATAATTCACCCCTCCACTTT. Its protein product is CASGTLPRDSSYNSPLHF. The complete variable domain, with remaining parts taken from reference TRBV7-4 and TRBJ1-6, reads GAGVSQSPRYKVAKRGRDVALRCDSISGHVTLYWYRQTLGQGSEVLTYSQSDAQRDKSGRPSGRFSAERPERSVSTLKIQRTEQGDSAVYLCASGTLPRDSSYNSPLHFGNGTRLTVT.

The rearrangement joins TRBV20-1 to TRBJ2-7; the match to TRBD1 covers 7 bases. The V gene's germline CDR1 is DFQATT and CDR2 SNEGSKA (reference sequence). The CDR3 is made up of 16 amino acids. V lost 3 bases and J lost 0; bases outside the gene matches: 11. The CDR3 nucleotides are TGCAGTGCTAGCTTCACAGGGGAACTTATCTCCTACGAGCAGTACGTC. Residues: CSASFTGELISYEQYV.

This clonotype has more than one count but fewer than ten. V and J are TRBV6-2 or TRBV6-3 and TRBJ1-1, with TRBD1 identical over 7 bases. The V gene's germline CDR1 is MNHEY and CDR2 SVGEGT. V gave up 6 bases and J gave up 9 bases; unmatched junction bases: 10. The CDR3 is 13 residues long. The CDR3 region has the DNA TGTGCCAGCAGAAAGACCCGACAGGGCAAAGCTTTCTTT. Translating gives CASRKTRQGKAFF.

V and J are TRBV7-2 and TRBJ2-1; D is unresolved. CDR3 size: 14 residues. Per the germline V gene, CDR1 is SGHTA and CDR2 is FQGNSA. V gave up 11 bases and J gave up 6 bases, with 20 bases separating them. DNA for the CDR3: TGTGCCGGGAAGAGGCCCGGGTGGGCCAATGAGCAGTTCTTC. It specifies CAGKRPGWANEQFF.